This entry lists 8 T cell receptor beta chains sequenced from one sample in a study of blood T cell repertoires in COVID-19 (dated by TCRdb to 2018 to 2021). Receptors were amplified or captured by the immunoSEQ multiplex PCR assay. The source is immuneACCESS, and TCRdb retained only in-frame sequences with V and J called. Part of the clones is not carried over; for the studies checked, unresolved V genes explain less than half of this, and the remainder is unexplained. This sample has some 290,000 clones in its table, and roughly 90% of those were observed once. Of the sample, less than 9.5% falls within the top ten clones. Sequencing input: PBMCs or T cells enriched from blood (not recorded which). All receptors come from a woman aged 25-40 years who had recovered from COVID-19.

CDR3: CASSQPPGQGAGTEAFF. As DNA, the CDR3 is TGCGCCAGCAGCCAACCACCTGGACAGGGGGCTGGGACTGAAGCTTTCTTT. This sequence joins TRBV4-1 and TRBJ1-1, with 11 bases fitting TRBD1. The junction had 10 bases not matched to a gene; V was cut back by 2 bases and J by 5 bases. From germline, CDR1 is MGHRA and CDR2 YSYEKL. This CDR3 contains 17 residues.

CDR3 in amino acids: CASSYSGRGGDEQYF. Written as DNA, the CDR3 is TGTGCCAGCAGTTACTCGGGCCGGGGGGGAGACGAGCAGTACTTC. J is TRBJ2-7 and V is TRBV6-5; 8 bases line up with TRBD2. V was pared by 0 bases and J by 5 bases, with 6 bases of the junction left unmatched. The CDR3 covers 15 residues. CDR1 and CDR2 from the germline V gene are MNHEY and SVGAGI.

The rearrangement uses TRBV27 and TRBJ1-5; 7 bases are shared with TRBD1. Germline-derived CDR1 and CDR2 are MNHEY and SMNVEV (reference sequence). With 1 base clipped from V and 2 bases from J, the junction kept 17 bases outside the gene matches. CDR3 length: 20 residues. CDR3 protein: CASSLLAKTGFRGGNQPQHF. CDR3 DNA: TGTGCCAGCAGTTTATTGGCCAAGACAGGGTTCAGGGGTGGCAATCAGCCCCAGCATTTT.

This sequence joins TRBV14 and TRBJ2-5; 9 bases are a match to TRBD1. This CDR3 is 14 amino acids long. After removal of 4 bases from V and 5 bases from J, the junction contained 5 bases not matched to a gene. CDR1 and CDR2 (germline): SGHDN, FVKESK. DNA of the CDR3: TGTGCCAGCAGCCTGACAGGGGGAAGGGAGACCCAGTACTTC. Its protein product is CASSLTGGRETQYF.

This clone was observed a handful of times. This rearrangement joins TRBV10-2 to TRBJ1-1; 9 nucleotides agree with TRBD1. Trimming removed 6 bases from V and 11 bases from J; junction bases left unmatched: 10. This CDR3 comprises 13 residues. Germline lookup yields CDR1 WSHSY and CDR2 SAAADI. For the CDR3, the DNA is TGCGCCAGCAGATCACAGGGGGCCACCGGGGCTTTCTTT. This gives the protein CASRSQGATGAFF.

CDR3 protein: CASSPQGSYGYTF. The CDR3 DNA follows: TGTGCCAGCAGCCCACAGGGTAGCTATGGCTACACCTTC. This rearrangement joins TRBV6-5 to TRBJ1-2, with a possible D match to TRBD1 (6 bases). V was clipped by 6 bases and J by 4 bases, with 12 bases between them. CDR1 is MNHEY, CDR2 SVGAGI, per germline. The CDR3 extends over 13 amino acids.

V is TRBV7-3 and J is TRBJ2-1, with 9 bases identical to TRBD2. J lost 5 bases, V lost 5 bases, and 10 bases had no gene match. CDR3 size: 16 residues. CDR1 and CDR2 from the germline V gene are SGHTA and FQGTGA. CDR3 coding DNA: TGTGCCAGCAGCCCCTCAGCGGGAGGTGGCCACAATGAGCAGTTCTTC. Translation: CASSPSAGGGHNEQFF.

The CDR3 nucleotides are TGTGCCAGCAGTTCCTGGAGGACGGAGGGCTATCAGCCCCAGCATTTT. Translated, it gives CASSSWRTEGYQPQHF. The genes are TRBV28 and TRBJ1-5; D remains unclear. Trimming pared 4 bases from V and 5 bases from J, leaving 18 bases between. CDR1 and CDR2 from the germline V gene are MDHEN and SYDVKM. The CDR3 contains 16 residues.